The next 16 T cell receptor beta chains were all read from a single sample in a study of cytomegalovirus exposure and HLA in healthy donors. This table comes from immunoSEQ multiplex PCR, and its TCRdb copy is limited to in-frame clones, with some not included. Seen here are some 150,000 clones, more than 80% observed once, and the top ten hold 6.2%. Sequenced sample: PBMCs. Receptors were obtained from a woman aged 30 to 39 in good health and CMV-seropositive.

The chain uses TRBV7-8 and TRBJ2-7; D remains unclear. The CDR3 covers 13 residues. CDR1 is SGHVS and CDR2 is FQNEAQ in the germline V gene. The V end lost 2 bases, the J end lost 3 bases, and 8 bases lay between the germline ends. The CDR3 nucleotides read TGTGCCAGCAGCTTAACAGCTTTCTACGAGCAGTACTTC. Translated: CASSLTAFYEQYF. Together with reference TRBV7-8 and TRBJ2-7, the CDR3 gives the full variable domain: GAGVSQSPRYKVAKRGQDVALRCDPISGHVSLFWYQQALGQGPEFLTYFQNEAQLDKSGLPSDRFFAERPEGSVSTLKIQRTQQEDSAVYLCASSLTAFYEQYFGPGTRLTVT.

The chain combines TRBV2 with TRBJ2-7, with 9 bases aligning to TRBD1. Germline CDR1 SNHLY, CDR2 FYNNEI. With V trimmed by 4 bases and J by 5 bases, 6 bases remained unmatched. CDR3 length: 14 residues. The DNA of the CDR3 is TGTGCCAGCAGTGGACAGGGGGGGACCGACGAGCAGTACTTC. Translation gives CASSGQGGTDEQYF. The complete variable domain, with remaining parts taken from reference TRBV2 and TRBJ2-7, reads EPEVTQTPSHQVTQMGQEVILRCVPISNHLYFYWYRQILGQKVEFLVSFYNNEISEKSEIFDDQFSVERPDGSNFTLKIRSTKLEDSAMYFCASSGQGGTDEQYFGPGTRLTVT.

CDR3: CASSLWQEGTQYF. CDR3 bases: TGTGCCAGCAGCTTATGGCAGGAAGGGACCCAGTACTTC. V and J are TRBV7-8 and TRBJ2-5, with unresolved D. The length of the CDR3 is 13 residues. V lost 2 bases, J lost 7 bases, and 11 bases lay in between. Per germline, CDR1 SGHVS and CDR2 FQNEAQ.

The V and J genes are TRBV6-1 and TRBJ2-7, with D possibly being TRBD2 (5 bases). The germline CDR1 and CDR2 sequences are MNHNS and SASEGT. The CDR3 runs to 14 residues. V was trimmed by 1 base and J by 3 bases, leaving 10 bases between them. Here the CDR3 DNA reads TGTGCCAGCAGTGAAGGGGGAGTTTACTACGAGCAGTACTTC. It codes for CASSEGGVYYEQYF.

J is TRBJ2-1 and V is TRBV10-3, with a possible D match to TRBD1 (5 bases). This CDR3 has 16 residues. The germline V gene has CDR1 ENHRY and CDR2 SYGVKD. Trimming removed 6 bases from V and 6 bases from J, with 21 bases in between. CDR3 residues: CAISQMGLIRGNEQFF. CDR3 coding DNA: TGTGCCATCAGCCAAATGGGGCTTATAAGGGGCAATGAGCAGTTCTTC.

The chain employs TRBV5-1 and TRBJ1-2; D possibly corresponds to TRBD1 (5 bases). The CDR3 contains 14 residues. Germline values: CDR1 SGHRS, CDR2 YFSETQ. V was cut by 7 bases and J by 2 bases, with 15 bases left in between. The CDR3 sequence: CASAIPQGNYGYTF. The CDR3 bases are TGCGCCAGCGCAATTCCTCAGGGAAACTATGGCTACACCTTC.

The chain has TRBV18 and TRBJ2-7, with 9 positions matching TRBD1. This CDR3 spans 13 amino acids. The V and J ends lost 8 bases and 7 bases, in that order; junction bases with no gene match: 9. Germline CDR1 KGHSH, CDR2 LQKENI. The CDR3: CASGDRGDREQYF. CDR3 sequence (DNA): TGTGCCAGCGGAGACAGGGGGGACCGGGAGCAGTACTTC.

The gene calls are TRBV6-5 and TRBJ1-4; 8 bases are a match to TRBD1. After removal of 2 bases from V and 5 bases from J, the junction contained 1 base not matched to a gene. The CDR3 is made up of 14 amino acids. Looked up from germline, CDR1 is MNHEY and CDR2 is SVGAGI. CDR3: CASSYRQGNEKLFF. The CDR3 DNA follows: TGTGCCAGCAGTTACCGACAGGGGAATGAAAAACTGTTTTTT.

The chain is built from TRBV5-1 and TRBJ2-7; 8 bases are shared with TRBD1. From germline, CDR1 is SGHRS and CDR2 YFSETQ. The CDR3 extends over 15 amino acids. The J segment lost 5 bases and the V segment lost 0 bases, leaving 7 bases of the junction unmatched. CDR3 region: CASSLAGQGSDEQYF. CDR3 nucleotide sequence: TGCGCCAGCAGCTTGGCCGGACAGGGATCAGACGAGCAGTACTTC.

This chain uses TRBV6-5 with TRBJ2-7; 9 bases fit TRBD2. Germline V gene data show CDR1 as MNHEY and CDR2 as SVGAGI. Trimming cost V 5 bases and J 7 bases; bases outside gene matches: 6. The CDR3 length is 13 residues. The CDR3 nucleotides are TGTGCCAGCAGTGTCGGTCTAGCGGGAGAGCAGTACTTC. It is translated as CASSVGLAGEQYF.

The V call is TRBV7-6, the J call TRBJ2-6; unclear D gene. The germline CDR1 and CDR2 sequences are SGHVS and FNYEAQ. V dropped 5 bases and J dropped 2 bases, with 13 bases sitting between them. The CDR3 runs 16 residues. CDR3 loop: CASSPDFPTGANVLTF. DNA of the CDR3: TGTGCCAGCAGCCCAGACTTTCCGACTGGGGCCAACGTCCTGACTTTC.

This chain joins TRBV28 and TRBJ2-5; D uncertain. V shed 4 bases and J shed 3 bases, with 12 bases lying between them. CDR3 length: 14 amino acids. Germline V CDR1 and CDR2: MDHEN, SYDVKM. This CDR3 is CASSSGKGEETQYF. As DNA, the CDR3 is TGTGCCAGCAGTTCAGGAAAAGGTGAAGAGACCCAGTACTTC.

The V and J genes are TRBV7-2 and TRBJ2-7, with D unresolved. CDR3 length: 12 residues. The germline V gene has CDR1 SGHTA and CDR2 FQGNSA. The V end was cut by 5 bases, the J end by 2 bases, with 7 bases between. The chain's CDR3 is CASSPSTYEQYF. DNA of the CDR3: TGTGCCAGCAGCCCATCCACCTACGAGCAGTACTTC. Full variable domain (missing parts from reference TRBV7-2 and TRBJ2-7): GAGVSQSPSNKVTEKGKDVELRCDPISGHTALYWYRQSLGQGLEFLIYFQGNSAPDKSGLPSDRFSAERTGGSVSTLTIQRTQQEDSAVYLCASSPSTYEQYFGPGTRLTVT.

This clone was recorded once. The J gene is TRBJ2-3, the V gene TRBV5-1; D gene uncertain. This CDR3 has 12 amino acids. With 4 bases removed from V and 5 bases from J, the gap between germline ends came to 8 bases. Germline V gene lookup returns CDR1 SGHRS and CDR2 YFSETQ. This chain's CDR3 is CASSLGQDTQYF. The CDR3, as DNA: TGCGCCAGCAGCCTAGGCCAAGATACGCAGTATTTT.

The chain joins TRBV5-8 to TRBJ2-7, with TRBD1 matching over 9 bases. The length of the CDR3 is 15 residues. V lost 5 bases to trimming and J lost 4 bases; unmatched junction nucleotides: 10. Germline V lookup: CDR1 SGHTS, CDR2 YDEGEE. CDR3 nucleotides: TGTGCCAGCAGGAGGACAGGGGCCTCAGGATACGAGCAGTACTTC. It codes for CASRRTGASGYEQYF.

The V gene is TRBV5-1, the J gene TRBJ1-1; no reliable D call. CDR3 length: 12 amino acids. V dropped 4 bases and J dropped 7 bases, with 11 bases sitting between them. Germline CDR1 is SGHRS and CDR2 is YFSETQ. The CDR3 coding sequence is TGCGCCAGCAGCGTAGCTGACGATGAAGCTTTCTTT. It specifies CASSVADDEAFF.